This T cell receptor beta chain was identified during a study of CD8 T cells in Susac syndrome. The length of the CDR3 is 12 residues. Germline-derived CDR1 and CDR2 are SGDLS and YYNGEE. The V gene lost 7 bases and the J gene lost 4 bases, with 11 bases spanning the gap. It was with random hexamers that about 0.45 to 1 ug RNA was reverse transcribed. TCRdb re-derived calls from the immunoSEQ multiplex PCR reads in MiXCR, one entry per CDR3 protein. This table has some 200,000 distinct CDR3 sequences, around 95% appearing once. Sequenced input: CD8+ T cells from PBMCs. J is TRBJ1-1 and V is TRBV9; D uncertain. The sequence came from a human donor with Susac syndrome. The CDR3 spells CASGASGTEAFF. In DNA form, the CDR3 reads TGTGCCAGCGGAGCATCGGGCACTGAAGCTTTCTTT.